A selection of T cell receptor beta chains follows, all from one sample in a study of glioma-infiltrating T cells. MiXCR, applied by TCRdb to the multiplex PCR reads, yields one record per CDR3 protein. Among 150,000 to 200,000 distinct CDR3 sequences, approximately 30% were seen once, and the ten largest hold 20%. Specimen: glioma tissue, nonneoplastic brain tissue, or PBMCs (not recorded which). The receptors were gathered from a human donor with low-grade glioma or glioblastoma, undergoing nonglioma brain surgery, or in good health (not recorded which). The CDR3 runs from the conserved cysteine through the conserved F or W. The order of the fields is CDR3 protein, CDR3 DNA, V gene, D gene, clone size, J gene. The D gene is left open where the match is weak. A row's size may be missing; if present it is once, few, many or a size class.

CDR3aa: CASSSDNEDSYGYTF; CDR3nt: TGTGCCAGCAGTTCGGACAATGAGGATAGCTATGGCTACACCTTC; v_gene: TRBV27; d_gene: -; abundance: many; j_gene: TRBJ1-2
CDR3aa: CSVIGYTEAFF; CDR3nt: TGCAGCGTGATCGGATACACTGAAGCTTTCTTT; v_gene: TRBV29-1; d_gene: -; abundance: many; j_gene: TRBJ1-1
CDR3aa: CASSQGLLAGASYEQYF; CDR3nt: TGTGCCAGCAGCCAAGGACTACTAGCGGGAGCCTCCTACGAGCAGTACTTC; v_gene: TRBV4-2; d_gene: TRBD2; abundance: -; j_gene: TRBJ2-7
CDR3aa: CASSQAITDRWGDGYTF; CDR3nt: TGCGCCAGCAGCCAAGCTATCACTGACAGGTGGGGGGATGGCTACACCTTC; v_gene: TRBV4-1; d_gene: -; abundance: -; j_gene: TRBJ1-2
CDR3aa: CVSSSGWNTQYF; CDR3nt: TGTGTCAGCAGCTCGGGTTGGAATACGCAGTATTTT; v_gene: TRBV7-2; d_gene: -; abundance: -; j_gene: TRBJ2-3
CDR3aa: CASSLDPGAYEQYF; CDR3nt: TGTGCCAGCAGCTTAGATCCTGGGGCCTACGAGCAGTACTTC; v_gene: TRBV7-2; d_gene: -; abundance: many; j_gene: TRBJ2-7
CDR3aa: CSASGQQGGNYGYTF; CDR3nt: TGCAGTGCCAGCGGACAACAGGGGGGGAACTATGGCTACACCTTC; v_gene: TRBV20-1; d_gene: TRBD1; abundance: -; j_gene: TRBJ1-2
CDR3aa: CASSQVRARSGSLQETQYF; CDR3nt: TGTGCCAGCAGCCAAGTGAGGGCGCGGAGCGGGAGCCTTCAAGAGACCCAGTACTTC; v_gene: TRBV3-1; d_gene: TRBD2; abundance: few; j_gene: TRBJ2-5
CDR3aa: CSAALADNTEAFF; CDR3nt: TGCAGCGCTGCCCTGGCAGATAACACTGAAGCTTTCTTT; v_gene: TRBV29-1; d_gene: -; abundance: -; j_gene: TRBJ1-1
CDR3aa: CASSHGQPSDEQYF; CDR3nt: TGTGCCAGCAGCCACGGACAGCCGTCGGACGAGCAGTACTTC; v_gene: TRBV7-2; d_gene: -; abundance: many; j_gene: TRBJ2-7
CDR3aa: CASSYFLGGHNEQYF; CDR3nt: TGTGCCAGCAGTTATTTCTTAGGAGGACACAACGAGCAGTACTTC; v_gene: TRBV6-2/TRBV6-3; d_gene: -; abundance: -; j_gene: TRBJ2-7
CDR3aa: CASSPRAGPSTDTQYF; CDR3nt: TGTGCCAGCTCACCAAGAGCGGGACCTAGCACAGATACGCAGTATTTT; v_gene: TRBV18; d_gene: TRBD2; abundance: many; j_gene: TRBJ2-3
CDR3aa: CASSLWAEGEQYF; CDR3nt: TGTGCCAGCAGTTTATGGGCGGAGGGGGAGCAGTACTTC; v_gene: TRBV27; d_gene: -; abundance: many; j_gene: TRBJ2-7
CDR3aa: CSARDMRGNETQYF; CDR3nt: TGCAGTGCTAGAGATATGCGGGGAAACGAGACCCAGTACTTC; v_gene: TRBV20-1; d_gene: -; abundance: -; j_gene: TRBJ2-5
CDR3aa: CASSSNSGAYEQYF; CDR3nt: TGTGCCAGCAGCTCTAATTCCGGTGCCTACGAGCAGTACTTC; v_gene: TRBV7-2; d_gene: -; abundance: few; j_gene: TRBJ2-7
CDR3aa: CASSVSRTGNTDTQYF; CDR3nt: TGTGCCAGCAGTGTTTCGAGGACAGGGAACACAGATACGCAGTATTTT; v_gene: TRBV27; d_gene: TRBD1; abundance: -; j_gene: TRBJ2-3
CDR3aa: CASSYSFARETQYF; CDR3nt: TGTGCCAGCAGTTACTCATTCGCTAGGGAGACCCAGTACTTC; v_gene: TRBV6-6; d_gene: -; abundance: -; j_gene: TRBJ2-5
CDR3aa: CSAKRESPGDTQYF; CDR3nt: TGCAGTGCTAAGCGGGAGTCACCAGGGGATACGCAGTATTTT; v_gene: TRBV20-1; d_gene: TRBD2; abundance: many; j_gene: TRBJ2-3
CDR3aa: CASSPLEAGAGELFF; CDR3nt: TGTGCCAGCAGCCCCTTAGAAGCGGGAGCCGGGGAGCTGTTTTTT; v_gene: TRBV7-6; d_gene: TRBD2; abundance: many; j_gene: TRBJ2-2
CDR3aa: CASSQGPRRLAETQYF; CDR3nt: TGTGCCAGCAGCCAAGGGCCCAGGCGACTTGCAGAGACCCAGTACTTC; v_gene: TRBV14; d_gene: -; abundance: -; j_gene: TRBJ2-5
CDR3aa: CSVDTEGPGTDTQYF; CDR3nt: TGCAGCGTTGATACGGAGGGCCCTGGCACAGATACGCAGTATTTT; v_gene: TRBV29-1; d_gene: -; abundance: many; j_gene: TRBJ2-3
CDR3aa: CASSLRQGGTHQFF; CDR3nt: TGTGCCAGCAGTTTGCGTCAGGGCGGGACACACCAGTTCTTC; v_gene: TRBV12-3/TRBV12-4; d_gene: -; abundance: -; j_gene: TRBJ2-1
CDR3aa: CASRVRNEQFF; CDR3nt: TGTGCCAGCAGAGTAAGGAATGAGCAGTTCTTC; v_gene: TRBV6-2/TRBV6-3; d_gene: -; abundance: many; j_gene: TRBJ2-1
CDR3aa: CASSPQLVSYEQYF; CDR3nt: TGTGCCAGCAGTCCTCAGCTGGTCTCCTACGAGCAGTACTTC; v_gene: TRBV27; d_gene: -; abundance: many; j_gene: TRBJ2-7
CDR3aa: CASSLASASGIWYGTDTQYF; CDR3nt: TGTGCCAGCAGCTTAGCGTCGGCTAGCGGAATATGGTACGGCACAGATACGCAGTATTTT; v_gene: TRBV7-2; d_gene: TRBD2; abundance: many; j_gene: TRBJ2-3
CDR3aa: CASKLAGDGEQYF; CDR3nt: TGTGCCAGCAAGTTAGCGGGGGACGGCGAGCAGTACTTC; v_gene: TRBV6-1; d_gene: TRBD2; abundance: many; j_gene: TRBJ2-7
CDR3aa: CASRLGTPYPQHF; CDR3nt: TGTGCCAGCAGACTCGGGACACCCTACCCCCAGCATTTT; v_gene: TRBV6-2/TRBV6-3; d_gene: -; abundance: many; j_gene: TRBJ1-5
CDR3aa: CASRTPRQTNTGELFF; CDR3nt: TGTGCCAGCAGAACACCGAGACAGACGAACACCGGGGAGCTGTTTTTT; v_gene: TRBV28; d_gene: -; abundance: many; j_gene: TRBJ2-2
CDR3aa: CASSYGTSRNEQFF; CDR3nt: TGTGCCAGCAGTTACGGGACTAGCAGGAATGAGCAGTTCTTC; v_gene: TRBV6-2/TRBV6-3; d_gene: TRBD2; abundance: many; j_gene: TRBJ2-1
CDR3aa: CAISEIRLAGGTDTQYF; CDR3nt: TGTGCCATCAGTGAGATACGACTAGCGGGGGGCACAGATACGCAGTATTTT; v_gene: TRBV10-3; d_gene: TRBD2; abundance: -; j_gene: TRBJ2-3
CDR3aa: CASSQDQGWSAGYTF; CDR3nt: TGTGCCAGCAGCCAAGATCAGGGGTGGAGTGCTGGCTACACCTTC; v_gene: TRBV3-1; d_gene: -; abundance: many; j_gene: TRBJ1-2
CDR3aa: CASSLGQGEANQPQHF; CDR3nt: TGTGCCAGCAGTCTTGGACAGGGGGAAGCCAATCAGCCCCAGCATTTT; v_gene: TRBV2; d_gene: TRBD1; abundance: many; j_gene: TRBJ1-5
CDR3aa: CASSPLNRPETQYF; CDR3nt: TGCGCCAGCAGCCCCCTGAATCGACCCGAGACCCAGTACTTC; v_gene: TRBV4-3; d_gene: -; abundance: many; j_gene: TRBJ2-5
CDR3aa: CASSFWGSSYNEQFF; CDR3nt: TGTGCCAGCAGCTTTTGGGGCAGCTCCTACAATGAGCAGTTCTTC; v_gene: TRBV5-8; d_gene: -; abundance: -; j_gene: TRBJ2-1
CDR3aa: CASSPYWDSSNQPQHF; CDR3nt: TGTGCCAGCTCACCATATTGGGACAGTAGCAATCAGCCCCAGCATTTT; v_gene: TRBV18; d_gene: TRBD1; abundance: many; j_gene: TRBJ1-5
CDR3aa: CASSFHQVGDRVTEAFF; CDR3nt: TGTGCCAGTAGTTTTCACCAGGTGGGGGACAGGGTCACTGAAGCTTTCTTT; v_gene: TRBV27; d_gene: TRBD1; abundance: once; j_gene: TRBJ1-1
CDR3aa: CASSSGNYNEQFF; CDR3nt: TGTGCCAGCAGTTCAGGGAACTACAATGAGCAGTTCTTC; v_gene: TRBV6-1; d_gene: -; abundance: many; j_gene: TRBJ2-1
CDR3aa: CASSLGTGTYEQYF; CDR3nt: TGCGCCAGCAGCCTAGGGACAGGAACCTACGAGCAGTACTTC; v_gene: TRBV5-1; d_gene: TRBD1; abundance: many; j_gene: TRBJ2-7
CDR3aa: CSARVSNLGTYGYTF; CDR3nt: TGCAGTGCTAGAGTTAGTAACCTAGGGACTTATGGCTACACCTTC; v_gene: TRBV20-1; d_gene: -; abundance: many; j_gene: TRBJ1-2
CDR3aa: CASSFGGAADTQYF; CDR3nt: TGTGCCAGCAGTTTCGGAGGGGCCGCAGATACGCAGTATTTT; v_gene: TRBV12-3/TRBV12-4; d_gene: -; abundance: many; j_gene: TRBJ2-3
CDR3aa: CARSRRGGADTYEQYF; CDR3nt: TGTGCCCGCAGCCGACGGGGGGGGGCTGATACCTACGAGCAGTACTTC; v_gene: TRBV7-9; d_gene: TRBD2; abundance: -; j_gene: TRBJ2-7
CDR3aa: CASRFEGQSTDTQYF; CDR3nt: TGTGCCAGCAGATTCGAGGGACAGTCCACAGATACGCAGTATTTT; v_gene: TRBV5-4; d_gene: TRBD1; abundance: many; j_gene: TRBJ2-3
CDR3aa: CAISFPERLAGNNEQFF; CDR3nt: TGTGCCATCAGTTTTCCTGAACGGCTAGCGGGCAACAATGAGCAGTTCTTC; v_gene: TRBV10-3; d_gene: TRBD2; abundance: many; j_gene: TRBJ2-1